Shown below are 26 T cell receptor beta chains from a single sample sequenced in a study of a mutant IDH1 vaccine in newly diagnosed glioma. No antigen is known for these receptors. Stated time point: week 23, last vaccination. Doses consisted of 300 ug of mutant IDH1 20-mer peptide each, paired with topical imiquimod. Some clones are missing from TCRdb's copy, which holds only in-frame ones; the method was immunoSEQ multiplex PCR. The table includes over 50,000 clones, under 90% detected once. The sample in question was PBMCs, obtained from a glioma patient whose treatment included an IDH1 peptide vaccine. The receptors were gathered from a man in his late teens or twenties with glioma.

The rearrangement uses TRBV6-5 and TRBJ1-5, with 8 bases identical to TRBD1. V lost 4 bases to trimming and J lost 9 bases; unmatched junction nucleotides: 8. Germline V gene data show CDR1 as MNHEY and CDR2 as SVGAGI. The CDR3 is made up of 14 amino acids. The CDR3 loop is CASSSNRGEAPQHF. The CDR3 nucleotides read TGTGCCAGCAGTTCAAACAGGGGGGAGGCGCCCCAGCATTTT.

The rearrangement joins TRBV19 to TRBJ2-2; D unclear. The CDR3 totals 16 residues. The germline V and J ends were trimmed by 3 bases and 1 base, with 12 bases remaining between them. CDR1 is LNHDA and CDR2 is SQIVND in the germline V gene (reference sequence). CDR3 loop: CASSMVGYWNTGELFF. The DNA for the CDR3 is TGTGCCAGTAGTATGGTCGGCTACTGGAACACCGGGGAGCTGTTTTTT.

The chain combines TRBV6-6 with TRBJ2-1; 10 bases match TRBD2. CDR1 is MNHNY, CDR2 SVGAGI, per germline (reference sequence). The CDR3 contains 15 residues. The ends lost 6 bases at V and 6 bases at J; junction bases unmatched: 8. DNA of the CDR3: TGTGCCAGCAGCCTCCTAGCGGGAGTGCCCAATGAGCAGTTCTTC. Translation gives CASSLLAGVPNEQFF.

This clone showed up just once. This chain joins TRBV18 and TRBJ2-2; 8 nucleotides agree with TRBD1. The CDR3 is 15 residues long. Germline CDR1 is KGHSH and CDR2 is LQKENI. Unmatched junction bases numbered 4, after V lost 4 bases and J lost 3 bases. CDR3 DNA sequence: TGTGCCAGCTCACAATCGACAGGGGACACCGGGGAGCTGTTTTTT. This codes for CASSQSTGDTGELFF.

The chain uses TRBV18 and TRBJ1-2; weak D call: TRBD1 (6 bases). CDR3 size: 13 residues. The ends were cut back, 6 bases at V and 4 bases at J, with 12 bases in the middle. Germline values: CDR1 KGHSH, CDR2 LQKENI. For the CDR3, the DNA is TGTGCCAGCTCCCCCCCGGACAGCTATGGCTACACCTTC. Residues: CASSPPDSYGYTF.

V and J are TRBV7-9 and TRBJ1-2; possible D gene TRBD1, 6 bases. Trimming pared 2 bases from V and 13 bases from J, leaving 14 bases between. Germline values: CDR1 SEHNR, CDR2 FQNEAQ (reference sequence). The CDR3 covers 12 residues. The CDR3 loop reads CASSLKQGALTF. In nucleotides, the CDR3 is TGTGCCAGCAGCTTAAAACAGGGAGCCCTCACCTTC.

The chain's CDR3 is CASSLTGLNTEAFF. The CDR3 bases are TGTGCCAGCAGCTTGACAGGATTGAACACTGAAGCTTTCTTT. The V and J genes are TRBV7-9 and TRBJ1-1; weak D call: TRBD1 (6 bases). The length of the CDR3 is 14 residues. Deletions cut 3 bases from V and 0 bases from J, with 8 bases between. The V gene's germline CDR1 is SEHNR and CDR2 FQNEAQ (reference sequence).

This clone was picked up a small number of times. The rearrangement joins TRBV30 to TRBJ1-2; tentative D call: TRBD1 (6 bases). V was pared by 3 bases and J by 3 bases, with 11 bases between. Per germline, CDR1 GTSNPN and CDR2 SVGIG (reference sequence). This CDR3 comprises 13 residues. The CDR3 coding sequence is TGTGCCTGGAGGAGGGAGGGGGACTATGGCTACACCTTC. Encoded protein: CAWRREGDYGYTF.

The V and J genes are TRBV4-2 and TRBJ2-1, with 12 bases matching TRBD1. Per germline, CDR1 LGHNA and CDR2 YNFKEQ. This CDR3 has 15 amino acids. The V and J ends lost 4 bases and 10 bases, in that order; junction bases with no gene match: 8. CDR3 DNA: TGTGCCAGCAGCCCCGGGACAGGGGGCGAGGGGGAGCAGTTCTTC. It specifies CASSPGTGGEGEQFF.

The chain employs TRBV6-1 and TRBJ1-3, with unresolved D. Trimming removed 5 bases at V and 4 bases at J, with 12 bases between. This CDR3 spans 14 amino acids. Looked up from germline, CDR1 is MNHNS and CDR2 is SASEGT. The CDR3 protein is CASSTRTVGNTIYF. The CDR3 nucleotides are TGTGCCAGCAGTACCCGGACCGTAGGAAACACCATATATTTT.

This clone was seen only a few times. As DNA, the CDR3 is TGTGCCAGCGGCACCCTTTCCAACACTGAAGCTTTCTTT. Its translation: CASGTLSNTEAFF. The chain has TRBV9 and TRBJ1-1; D not certain. This CDR3 has 13 amino acids. Germline values: CDR1 SGDLS, CDR2 YYNGEE. Trimming took 7 bases from V and 2 from J, leaving 12 bases between them.

The gene calls are TRBV4-3 and TRBJ1-2, with D tentatively TRBD1 (6 bases). The CDR3 length is 16 residues. Germline lookup yields CDR1 LGHNA and CDR2 YSLEER. V was cut by 0 bases and J by 8 bases, with 19 bases left in between. The CDR3 DNA sequence: TGCGCCAGCAGCCAAGAGGGGGTGGGAATAGGGGGAGGCTACACCTTC. It yields the protein CASSQEGVGIGGGYTF.

The CDR3 spells CASSGPGQGPYEQYF. The DNA for the CDR3 is TGTGCCAGCAGTGGACCGGGACAGGGGCCCTACGAGCAGTACTTC. J is TRBJ2-7 and V is TRBV28; TRBD1 matches 10 bases. The CDR3 sequence is 15 residues long. Germline values: CDR1 MDHEN, CDR2 SYDVKM. The junction had 6 bases not matched to a gene; V was cut back by 5 bases and J by 2 bases.

This chain uses TRBV6-5 with TRBJ1-1; a possible D gene is TRBD1 (6 bases). Germline V lookup: CDR1 MNHEY, CDR2 SVGAGI. The CDR3 loop spans 13 amino acids. Trimming removed 7 bases from V and 11 bases from J, with 20 bases in between. For the CDR3, the DNA is TGTGCCAGCATTCCGACAGGCCAAATCCAGGCTTTCTTT. This codes for CASIPTGQIQAFF.

This sequence joins TRBV15 and TRBJ1-5; D call uncertain. V was pared by 1 base and J by 4 bases, with 8 bases between. The CDR3 sequence is 14 residues long. The germline gives CDR1 LNHNV, CDR2 YYDKDF (reference sequence). As DNA, the CDR3 is TGTGCCACCAGCAGAGGCGACGGTAATCAGCCCCAGCATTTT. Translation: CATSRGDGNQPQHF.

Here the CDR3 reads CASSTGQTNQPQHF. CDR3 in DNA: TGTGCCAGTAGTACAGGACAGACTAATCAGCCCCAGCATTTT. The chain joins TRBV19 to TRBJ1-5; maybe TRBD1 (6 bases). In germline, CDR1 is LNHDA, CDR2 SQIVND (reference sequence). The CDR3 totals 14 residues. V was cut by 4 bases and J by 4 bases, with 11 bases left in between. The full variable domain, rest sourced from reference TRBV19 and TRBJ1-5, is DGGITQSPKYLFRKEGQNVTLSCEQNLNHDAMYWYRQDPGQGLRLIYYSQIVNDFQKGDIAEGYSVSREKKESFPLTVTSAQKNPTAFYLCASSTGQTNQPQHFGDGTRLSIL.

The rearrangement uses TRBV5-5 and TRBJ1-2; TRBD1 aligns across 7 bases. With V trimmed by 4 bases and J by 7 bases, 10 bases remained unmatched. The germline gives CDR1 SGHKS, CDR2 YYEKEE (reference sequence). This CDR3 has 14 amino acids. As DNA, the CDR3 is TGTGCCAGCAGCGCCGACAGGGAGTGGGCTGGCTACACCTTC. Its protein product is CASSADREWAGYTF.

The rearrangement uses TRBV7-9 and TRBJ1-1; 10 bases agree with TRBD1. The germline CDR1 and CDR2 sequences are SEHNR and FQNEAQ (reference sequence). The trim removed 8 bases at V and 5 bases at J, leaving 11 bases unmatched. The CDR3 is made up of 15 amino acids. CDR3 in amino acids: CASGDRGHLGTEAFF. DNA for the CDR3: TGTGCCAGCGGGGACAGGGGCCACCTGGGGACTGAAGCTTTCTTT.

The rearrangement uses TRBV7-6 and TRBJ1-2; a possible D gene is TRBD1 (5 bases). Germline CDR1 and CDR2: SGHVS and FNYEAQ. With 5 bases removed from V and 6 bases from J, the gap between germline ends came to 19 bases. CDR3 length: 15 amino acids. The CDR3 DNA is TGTGCCAGCAGCATAGTAGGGGAGGAGACGGATGGCTACACCTTC. It codes for CASSIVGEETDGYTF.

V is TRBV7-2 and J is TRBJ1-2; D may be TRBD1 (6 bases). This CDR3 contains 15 residues. Germline V CDR1 and CDR2: SGHTA, FQGNSA. Trimming stripped 6 bases from V and 2 bases from J, with 16 bases between. CDR3 loop: CASRLGPGANYGYTF. In DNA form, the CDR3 reads TGTGCCAGCAGACTAGGCCCGGGGGCGAACTATGGCTACACCTTC.

This rearrangement joins TRBV4-3 to TRBJ2-6; D not certain. Germline CDR1 and CDR2: LGHNA and YSLEER. V lost 6 bases to trimming and J lost 0 bases, with 9 bases between them. This CDR3 is built from 15 residues. The chain's CDR3 is CASRFSTSGANVLTF. The CDR3 region has the DNA TGCGCCAGCAGATTTTCCACCTCTGGGGCCAACGTCCTGACTTTC.

The rearrangement links TRBV19 to TRBJ2-7; the D gene is possibly TRBD1 (6 bases). The CDR3 extends over 13 amino acids. Germline CDR1 LNHDA, CDR2 SQIVND (reference sequence). Trimming took off 6 bases at V and 6 bases at J, with 15 bases between the two ends. This chain's CDR3 is CASRPGAGVEQYF. The CDR3 DNA is TGTGCCAGTAGACCTGGGGCAGGGGTCGAGCAGTACTTC.

The chain carries TRBV6-5 and TRBJ1-5; tentatively, D is TRBD1 (6 bases). Germline lookup yields CDR1 MNHEY and CDR2 SVGAGI. Trimming took 6 bases from V and 4 from J, leaving 13 bases between them. The CDR3 is 14 residues long. In DNA form, the CDR3 reads TGTGCCAGCAGAATCGACAGGAGTAATCAGCCCCAGCATTTT. Amino acid sequence: CASRIDRSNQPQHF.

With regard to this clone: One end of the junction is discordant with germline, which a read error may explain. The chain employs TRBV7-7 and TRBJ2-1, with 7 positions matching TRBD1. The CDR3 runs 18 residues. CDR1 and CDR2 (germline): SSHAT, FNYEAQ (reference sequence). In DNA form, the CDR3 reads TGTGCTAGCAGCTTTGGGCTCAACAGGGGCCTCACCTACAATGAGCAGTTCTTC. Protein sequence: CASSFGLNRGLTYNEQFF.

This chain connects TRBV19 to TRBJ1-5, with TRBD1 identical over 7 bases. The CDR3 contains 15 residues. J was trimmed by 0 bases and V by 10 bases; bases with no gene match: 9. From germline, CDR1 is LNHDA and CDR2 SQIVND (reference sequence). The CDR3 protein is CATRDSQLSNQPQHF. The DNA of the CDR3 is TGTGCCACCCGGGACAGCCAACTTAGCAATCAGCCCCAGCATTTT.

The rearrangement uses TRBV27 and TRBJ2-3; a possible D gene is TRBD1 (5 bases). Germline assignment: CDR1 MNHEY and CDR2 SMNVEV (reference sequence). The CDR3 sequence is 15 residues long. Trimming pared 4 bases from V and 2 bases from J, leaving 13 bases between. The CDR3 region has the DNA TGTGCCAGCAGTTCTACAGGTTTAAACACAGATACGCAGTATTTT. Protein product: CASSSTGLNTDTQYF.